A single sample is the source of the 27 T cell receptor beta chains below, sequenced in a study of vaccination effects on CD4 cells after COVID-19. Some clones are missing from TCRdb's copy, which holds only in-frame ones; the method was immunoSEQ multiplex PCR. The sample contains some 50,000 clones, around 67% of which appear only once. When around 10 days of culture had elapsed, CD4+ T cells were isolated. These receptors are not linked to any known antigen. The specimen was CD4+ T cells from PBMCs cultured without peptide, collected before COVID-19 vaccination. The receptors were sampled from a human donor who received a COVID-19 vaccine.

The gene calls are TRBV5-1 and TRBJ2-5; 7 bases are shared with TRBD2. V was pared by 4 bases and J by 2 bases, with 14 bases of the junction left unmatched. Germline V CDR1 and CDR2: SGHRS, YFSETQ. This CDR3 has 17 amino acids. CDR3 in amino acids: CASSPGPASGQQETQYF. CDR3 sequence (DNA): TGCGCCAGCAGCCCAGGGCCAGCTAGCGGCCAACAAGAGACCCAGTACTTC.

This chain connects TRBV2 to TRBJ2-3, with D possibly being TRBD1 or TRBD2 (6 bases each). CDR1 is SNHLY, CDR2 FYNNEI, per germline. The CDR3 totals 14 residues. The V and J ends lost 4 bases and 3 bases respectively, with 11 bases between them. CDR3 sequence: CASSVRRGTDTQYF. The CDR3 DNA reads TGTGCCAGCAGTGTACGGAGGGGGACAGATACGCAGTATTTT.

J is TRBJ2-7 and V is TRBV6-5; 11 bases are a match to TRBD2. J lost 0 bases, V lost 7 bases, and 2 bases had no gene match. The germline V gene has CDR1 MNHEY and CDR2 SVGAGI. This CDR3 is built from 14 residues. Here the CDR3 reads CASKTSGDSYEQYF. The CDR3 coding sequence is TGTGCCAGCAAGACTAGCGGGGACTCCTACGAGCAGTACTTC.

V usage is TRBV19 and J usage is TRBJ2-6, with 8 bases that match TRBD2. CDR3 length: 16 residues. The germline gives CDR1 LNHDA, CDR2 SQIVND (reference sequence). After removal of 6 bases from V and 2 bases from J, the junction contained 6 bases not matched to a gene. The DNA for the CDR3 is TGTGCCAGTAGGCCCGGGGGGGGTCCTGGGGCCAACGTCCTGACTTTC. Protein product: CASRPGGGPGANVLTF.

This clone was observed a handful of times. The rearrangement joins TRBV3-1 (or the pseudogene TRBV3-2) to TRBJ2-7; D may be TRBD1 (6 bases). V lost 1 base and J lost 0, with 22 bases in between. This CDR3 is built from 19 residues. The germline gives CDR1 LGHDT, CDR2 YNNKEL (reference sequence). The DNA for the CDR3 is TGTGCCAGCAGCCAAGCTTGGGACACCAATTCCCCACTCTCCTACGAGCAGTACTTC. As protein: CASSQAWDTNSPLSYEQYF.

The CDR3 is CASSFTGRVYEQYF. As DNA, the CDR3 is TGTGCCAGCAGCTTCACGGGACGGGTGTACGAGCAGTACTTC. The chain couples TRBV2 to TRBJ2-7; D might be TRBD1 or TRBD2, each matching 5 bases. Trimming took off 6 bases at V and 4 bases at J, with 16 bases between the two ends. This CDR3 has 14 residues. In germline, CDR1 is SNHLY, CDR2 FYNNEI.

The V and J genes are TRBV12-5 and TRBJ1-2; 7 nucleotides line up with TRBD1. With V trimmed by 7 bases and J by 6 bases, 11 bases remained unmatched. CDR1 LGHNT and CDR2 FRNRAP come from the germline V gene. The CDR3 has 14 residues. The CDR3 nucleotides read TGTGCTAGTGCCCGACAAGGGGGCGCAGATGGCTACACCTTC. This codes for CASARQGGADGYTF.

The chain joins TRBV4-1 to TRBJ2-1; a possible D gene is TRBD2 (6 bases). CDR1 is MGHRA, CDR2 YSYEKL, per germline. V lost 1 base and J lost 0, with 16 bases in between. The CDR3 is 18 residues long. The CDR3 here is CASSQGHRLGSSYNEQFF. The CDR3, as DNA: TGCGCCAGCAGCCAAGGCCACCGACTAGGGAGCTCCTACAATGAGCAGTTCTTC.

The table lists this clone with a count of one. The V and J genes are TRBV28 and TRBJ1-6, with a weak D call TRBD1 (5 bases). Trimming cost V 6 bases and J 17 bases, with 23 bases left between them. The CDR3 spans 14 residues. Germline lookup yields CDR1 MDHEN and CDR2 SYDVKM. The CDR3 here is CASSTTGGSRAFHF. CDR3 coding DNA: TGTGCCAGCAGCACCACTGGGGGGAGCAGGGCCTTCCACTTT.

The CDR3 reads CASSQVGGVRNEKLFF. The CDR3 DNA follows: TGTGCCAGCAGCCAAGTCGGTGGGGTGAGGAATGAAAAACTGTTTTTT. The V call is TRBV3-1 (or the pseudogene TRBV3-2), the J call TRBJ1-4; D not resolved. CDR1 is LGHDT and CDR2 is YNNKEL in the germline V gene (reference sequence). The V gene lost 1 base and the J gene lost 5 bases, with 14 bases spanning the gap. The CDR3 is 16 residues long.

The chain has TRBV2 and TRBJ1-6; D might be TRBD1 (6 bases). This CDR3 is built from 14 residues. V was shortened by 3 bases and J by 7 bases, with 10 bases between the two germline ends. Germline CDR1 SNHLY, CDR2 FYNNEI. CDR3 sequence (DNA): TGTGCCAGCAGTGATGGACAGCGAAATTCACCCCTCCACTTT. This gives the protein CASSDGQRNSPLHF. The complete variable domain, with remaining parts taken from reference TRBV2 and TRBJ1-6, reads EPEVTQTPSHQVTQMGQEVILRCVPISNHLYFYWYRQILGQKVEFLVSFYNNEISEKSEIFDDQFSVERPDGSNFTLKIRSTKLEDSAMYFCASSDGQRNSPLHFGNGTRLTVT.

V usage is TRBV6-2 or TRBV6-3 and J usage is TRBJ1-6; no clear D gene. CDR1 and CDR2 (germline): MNHEY, SVGEGT. The CDR3 contains 13 residues. V was cut by 2 bases and J by 7 bases, with 6 bases left in between. The DNA for the CDR3 is TGTGCCAGCAGTTACCTAGAAAATTCACCCCTCCACTTT. Translated: CASSYLENSPLHF.

This chain joins TRBV5-5 and TRBJ2-6; 7 bases map to TRBD1. V lost 2 bases, J lost 2 bases, and 1 base stayed unmatched. This CDR3 has 15 amino acids. CDR1 is SGHKS, CDR2 YYEKEE, per germline (reference sequence). This chain's CDR3 is CASSLTGAGANVLTF. The CDR3 region has the DNA TGTGCCAGCAGCTTAACAGGGGCTGGGGCCAACGTCCTGACTTTC.

The chain joins TRBV9 to TRBJ2-3; possibly TRBD1 for D (6 bases). CDR3 size: 14 residues. V was cut by 0 bases and J by 6 bases, with 11 bases left in between. Per the germline V gene, CDR1 is SGDLS and CDR2 is YYNGEE. This chain's CDR3 is CASSVGPGVDTQYF. The CDR3 DNA follows: TGTGCCAGCAGCGTAGGGCCAGGGGTGGATACGCAGTATTTT.

This chain uses TRBV20-1 with TRBJ1-2; no reliable D call. CDR1 is DFQATT and CDR2 is SNEGSKA in the germline V gene (reference sequence). The CDR3 is 15 residues long. Between the trimmed V and J ends, which lost 3 bases and 8 bases, there was a span of 22 bases. Written as DNA, the CDR3 is TGCAGTGCTAGTGACCCGGCAGCAACTAACCGAGGCTACACCTTC. Protein: CSASDPAATNRGYTF.

The rearrangement uses TRBV2 and TRBJ1-4, with 10 bases fitting TRBD1. The CDR3 sequence is 14 residues long. V trimming: 6 bases; J trimming: 10 bases; junction bases outside the gene matches: 8. Germline CDR1 and CDR2: SNHLY and FYNNEI. CDR3 protein: CASRADRGGGKLFF. In nucleotides, the CDR3 is TGTGCCAGCAGGGCGGACAGGGGGGGTGGAAAACTGTTTTTT.

The chain is built from TRBV19 and TRBJ2-7, with 7 positions matching TRBD1. The germline gives CDR1 LNHDA, CDR2 SQIVND (reference sequence). J gave up 5 bases and V 10 bases, and 14 bases lay outside the gene matches. The CDR3 sequence is 14 residues long. The CDR3 reads CAISKTGKWDEQYF. The CDR3 coding sequence is TGTGCCATATCAAAGACAGGGAAGTGGGACGAGCAGTACTTC.

The J gene is TRBJ2-2, the V gene TRBV4-2, with 9 bases aligning to TRBD2. Trimming removed 0 bases from V and 4 bases from J; junction bases left unmatched: 9. Germline CDR1 and CDR2: LGHNA and YNFKEQ. CDR3 length: 18 residues. The CDR3: CASSQDLLAGGPTGELFF. In DNA, the CDR3 is TGTGCCAGCAGCCAAGATCTCTTGGCGGGGGGGCCCACCGGGGAGCTGTTTTTT.

The chain links TRBV12-3 or TRBV12-4 to TRBJ2-6; D not certain. The CDR3 length is 12 residues. V lost 5 bases and J 4 bases, leaving 3 bases between the germline ends. CDR3 residues: CASSIGANVLTF. In DNA, the CDR3 is TGTGCCAGCAGTATCGGGGCCAACGTCCTGACTTTC.

The chain has TRBV4-2 and TRBJ1-1; 7 bases agree with TRBD1. J gave up 2 bases and V 0 bases, and 6 bases lay outside the gene matches. Germline V lookup: CDR1 LGHNA, CDR2 YNFKEQ. CDR3 length: 16 amino acids. In nucleotides, the CDR3 is TGTGCCAGCAGCCAAGAAGGGGGCAGGGTCAACACTGAAGCTTTCTTT. Translating gives CASSQEGGRVNTEAFF.

The chain uses TRBV5-1 and TRBJ1-1; D unclear. The V gene's germline CDR1 is SGHRS and CDR2 YFSETQ. Between the trimmed V and J ends, which lost 1 base and 7 bases, there was a span of 11 bases. There are 13 residues in the CDR3. CDR3 DNA: TGCGCCAGCAGCTTGTCCGGCCTAGATGAAGCTTTCTTT. Translation gives CASSLSGLDEAFF. The full variable domain, its missing parts supplied by reference TRBV5-1 and TRBJ1-1, is KAGVTQTPRYLIKTRGQQVTLSCSPISGHRSVSWYQQTPGQGLQFLFEYFSETQRNKGNFPGRFSGRQFSNSRSEMNVSTLELGDSALYLCASSLSGLDEAFFGQGTRLTVV.

The gene calls are TRBV5-4 and TRBJ1-6; tentatively, D is TRBD1 (6 bases). CDR1 is SGHNT and CDR2 is YYREEE in the germline V gene (reference sequence). The CDR3 is 17 amino acids. Trimming shortened V by 2 bases and J by 0 bases, and 12 bases separated the two germline ends. CDR3 protein: CASSFSGQLSYNSPLHF. CDR3 coding DNA: TGTGCCAGCAGCTTCTCAGGACAGCTCTCCTATAATTCACCCCTCCACTTT. Looking up the rest from reference TRBV5-4 and TRBJ1-6 gives the full variable domain: ETGVTQSPTHLIKTRGQQVTLRCSSQSGHNTVSWYQQALGQGPQFIFQYYREEENGRGNFPPRFSGLQFPNYSSELNVNALELDDSALYLCASSFSGQLSYNSPLHFGNGTRLTVT.

The sample holds one count of this clone. The chain is built from TRBV10-3 and TRBJ2-5; TRBD2 agrees at 13 bases. V dropped 6 bases and J dropped 2; count of bases not matched to a gene: 9. Germline-derived CDR1 and CDR2 are ENHRY and SYGVKD. This CDR3 has 17 amino acids. As DNA, the CDR3 is TGTGCCATCAGCGACCCGGGACTAGCGGGGAGACAAGAGACCCAGTACTTC. Its protein is CAISDPGLAGRQETQYF.

In this sample, this clone turned up a few times. This sequence joins TRBV30 and TRBJ1-5, with unresolved D. V was shortened by 3 bases and J by 0 bases, with 9 bases between the two germline ends. Germline values: CDR1 GTSNPN, CDR2 SVGIG (reference sequence). The CDR3 runs 14 residues. CDR3: CAWSRRNSNQPQHF. In nucleotides, the CDR3 is TGTGCCTGGAGCCGCCGGAATAGCAATCAGCCCCAGCATTTT.

This clone was observed once. This chain links TRBV10-3 with TRBJ2-2, with D possibly TRBD2 on 6 matching bases. Germline lookup yields CDR1 ENHRY and CDR2 SYGVKD. The CDR3 sequence is 13 residues long. Trimming pared 11 bases from V and 3 bases from J, leaving 13 bases between. The DNA of the CDR3 is TGTGCCTCGAGGGACTTCGACACCGGGGAGCTGTTTTTT. Its translation is CASRDFDTGELFF.

This clone was observed a handful of times. The chain employs TRBV6-5 and TRBJ2-3; TRBD2 agrees at 11 bases. This CDR3 is 15 amino acids long. Germline V CDR1 and CDR2: MNHEY, SVGAGI. The V gene end was trimmed by 6 bases and the J gene end by 4 bases; junction bases not matched to a gene: 6. CDR3 nucleotides: TGTGCCAGCAGCACACTAGCGGGAGTGGCAGATACGCAGTATTTT. Residues: CASSTLAGVADTQYF.

This clone was detected only a few times. This chain joins TRBV19 and TRBJ1-2; TRBD1 matches 7 bases. J lost 2 bases, V lost 3 bases, and 9 bases had no gene match. CDR1 LNHDA and CDR2 SQIVND come from the germline V gene (reference sequence). This CDR3 is built from 16 residues. CDR3: CASSMNRGRQNYGYTF. CDR3 nucleotides: TGTGCCAGTAGTATGAACAGGGGCCGCCAAAACTATGGCTACACCTTC.